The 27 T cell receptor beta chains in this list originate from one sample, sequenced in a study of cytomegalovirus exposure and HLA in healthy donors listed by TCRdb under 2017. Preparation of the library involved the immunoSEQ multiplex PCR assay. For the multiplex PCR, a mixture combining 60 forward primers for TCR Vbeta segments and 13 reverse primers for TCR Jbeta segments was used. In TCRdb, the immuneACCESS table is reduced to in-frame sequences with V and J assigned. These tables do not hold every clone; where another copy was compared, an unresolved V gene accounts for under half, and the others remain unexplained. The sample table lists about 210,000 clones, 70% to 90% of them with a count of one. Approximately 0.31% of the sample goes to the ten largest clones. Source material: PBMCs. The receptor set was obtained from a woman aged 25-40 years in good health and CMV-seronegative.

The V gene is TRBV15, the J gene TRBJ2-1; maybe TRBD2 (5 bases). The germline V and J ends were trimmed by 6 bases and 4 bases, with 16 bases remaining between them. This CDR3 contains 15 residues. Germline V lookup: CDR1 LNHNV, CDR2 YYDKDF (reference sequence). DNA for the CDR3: TGTGCCACCAGGGCAAGACGGGAAAGATACAATGAGCAGTTCTTC. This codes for CATRARRERYNEQFF.

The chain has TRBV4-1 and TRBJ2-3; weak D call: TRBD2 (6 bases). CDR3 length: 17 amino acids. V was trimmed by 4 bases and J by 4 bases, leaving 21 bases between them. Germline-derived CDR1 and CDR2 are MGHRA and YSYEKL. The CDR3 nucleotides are TGCGCCAGCAGCCGACCTAGGCTAGCCGAGCGGGCAGATACGCAGTATTTT. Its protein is CASSRPRLAERADTQYF.

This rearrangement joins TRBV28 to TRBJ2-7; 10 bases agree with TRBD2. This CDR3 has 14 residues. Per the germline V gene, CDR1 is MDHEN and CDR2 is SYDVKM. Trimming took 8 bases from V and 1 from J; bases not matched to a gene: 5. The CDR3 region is CASVIAGGSYEQYF. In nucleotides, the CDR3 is TGTGCCAGCGTTATAGCGGGAGGATCCTACGAGCAGTACTTC.

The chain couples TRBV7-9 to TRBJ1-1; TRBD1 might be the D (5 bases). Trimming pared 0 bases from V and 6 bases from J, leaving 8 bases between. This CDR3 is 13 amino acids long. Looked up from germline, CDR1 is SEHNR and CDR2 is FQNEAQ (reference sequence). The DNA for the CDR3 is TGTGCCAGCAGCTTAGCAGGGGAATCTGAAGCTTTCTTT. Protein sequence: CASSLAGESEAFF.

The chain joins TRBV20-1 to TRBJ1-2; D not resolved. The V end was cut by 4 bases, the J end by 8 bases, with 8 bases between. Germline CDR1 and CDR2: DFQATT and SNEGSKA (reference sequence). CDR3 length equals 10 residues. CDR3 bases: TGCAGTGCTACCCCGGGAGGCTACACCTTC. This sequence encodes CSATPGGYTF.

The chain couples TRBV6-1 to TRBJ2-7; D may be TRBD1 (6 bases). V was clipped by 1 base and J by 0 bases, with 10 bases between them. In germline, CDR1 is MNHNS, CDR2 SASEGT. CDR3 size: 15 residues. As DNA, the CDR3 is TGTGCCAGCAGTGAAGGGCAGGGGAGCTCCTACGAGCAGTACTTC. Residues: CASSEGQGSSYEQYF.

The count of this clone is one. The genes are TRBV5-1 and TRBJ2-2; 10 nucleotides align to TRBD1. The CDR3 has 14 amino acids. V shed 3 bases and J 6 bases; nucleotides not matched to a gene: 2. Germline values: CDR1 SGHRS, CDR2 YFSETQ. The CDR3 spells CASSSGTGAGELFF. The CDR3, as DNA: TGCGCCAGCAGCTCTGGGACAGGGGCCGGGGAGCTGTTTTTT.

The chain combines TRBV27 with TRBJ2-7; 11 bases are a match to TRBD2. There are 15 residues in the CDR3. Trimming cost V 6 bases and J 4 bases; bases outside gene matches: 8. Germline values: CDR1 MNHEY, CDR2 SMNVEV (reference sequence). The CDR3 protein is CASSNRLAGLYEQYF. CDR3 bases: TGTGCCAGCAGCAACCGACTAGCGGGATTGTACGAGCAGTACTTC.

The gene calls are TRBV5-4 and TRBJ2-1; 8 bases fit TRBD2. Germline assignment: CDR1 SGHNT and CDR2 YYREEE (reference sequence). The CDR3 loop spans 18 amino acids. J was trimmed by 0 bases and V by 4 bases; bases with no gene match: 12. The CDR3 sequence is CASSHTSLSGTSYNEQFF. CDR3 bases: TGTGCCAGCAGCCATACATCCCTTAGCGGGACCTCCTACAATGAGCAGTTCTTC.

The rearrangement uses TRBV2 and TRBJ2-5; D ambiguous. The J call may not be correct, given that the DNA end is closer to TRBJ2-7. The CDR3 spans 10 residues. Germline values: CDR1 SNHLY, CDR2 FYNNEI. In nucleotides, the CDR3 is TGTGCCAGCAGAGACTACGAGCAGTACTTC. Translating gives CASRDYEQYF.

CDR3 amino acids: CASSAQGARYYGYTF. The CDR3 DNA reads TGTGCCAGCAGTGCTCAGGGGGCGCGTTACTATGGCTACACCTTC. The gene calls are TRBV2 and TRBJ1-2; 8 nucleotides agree with TRBD1. Germline V CDR1 and CDR2: SNHLY, FYNNEI. This CDR3 has 15 amino acids. V lost 4 bases and J lost 3; bases outside the gene matches: 7. The full variable domain, completed using reference TRBV2 and TRBJ1-2, is EPEVTQTPSHQVTQMGQEVILRCVPISNHLYFYWYRQILGQKVEFLVSFYNNEISEKSEIFDDQFSVERPDGSNFTLKIRSTKLEDSAMYFCASSAQGARYYGYTFGSGTRLTVV.

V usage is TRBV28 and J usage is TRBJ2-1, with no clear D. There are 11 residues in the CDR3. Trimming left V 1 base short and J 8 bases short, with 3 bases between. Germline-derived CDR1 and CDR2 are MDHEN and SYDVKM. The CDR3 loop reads CASSLYYEQFF. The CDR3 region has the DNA TGTGCCAGCAGTTTATACTATGAGCAGTTCTTC.

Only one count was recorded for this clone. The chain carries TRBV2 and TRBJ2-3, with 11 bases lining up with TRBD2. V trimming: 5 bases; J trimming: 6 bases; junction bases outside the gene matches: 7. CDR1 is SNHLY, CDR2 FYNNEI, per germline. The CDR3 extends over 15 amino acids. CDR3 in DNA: TGTGCCAGCAGTTCACTAGCGGGAGTTCCGGATACGCAGTATTTT. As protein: CASSSLAGVPDTQYF.

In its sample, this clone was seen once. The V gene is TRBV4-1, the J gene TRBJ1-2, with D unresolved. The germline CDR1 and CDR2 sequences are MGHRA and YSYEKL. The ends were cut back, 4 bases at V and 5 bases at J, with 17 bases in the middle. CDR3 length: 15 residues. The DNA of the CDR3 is TGCGCCAGCAGCCCAATATCGTTGGGAGGGTATGGCTACACCTTC. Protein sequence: CASSPISLGGYGYTF.

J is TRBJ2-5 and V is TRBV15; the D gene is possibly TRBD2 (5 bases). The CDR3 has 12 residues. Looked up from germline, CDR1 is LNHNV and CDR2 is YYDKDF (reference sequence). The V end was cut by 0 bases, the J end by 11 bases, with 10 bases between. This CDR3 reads CATSRDRGAQYF. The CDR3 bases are TGTGCCACCAGCAGAGACCGGGGAGCGCAGTACTTC.

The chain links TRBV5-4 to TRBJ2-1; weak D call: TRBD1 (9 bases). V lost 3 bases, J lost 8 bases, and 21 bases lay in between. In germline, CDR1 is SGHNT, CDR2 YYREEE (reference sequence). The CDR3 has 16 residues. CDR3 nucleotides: TGTGCCAGCAGCTCGGGGGGGGACAGGGCTAATTATGAGCAGTTCTTC. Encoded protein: CASSSGGDRANYEQFF.

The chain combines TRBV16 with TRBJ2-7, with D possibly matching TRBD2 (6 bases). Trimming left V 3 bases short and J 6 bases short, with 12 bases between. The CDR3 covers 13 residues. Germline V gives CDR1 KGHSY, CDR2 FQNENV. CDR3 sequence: CASSQMGGGEQYF. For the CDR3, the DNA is TGTGCCAGCAGCCAGATGGGGGGTGGCGAGCAGTACTTC.

The CDR3 nucleotides are TGTGCCAGCTCACCACAGGGGGCACTTCAAGAGACCCAGTACTTC. Translating it yields CASSPQGALQETQYF. J is TRBJ2-5 and V is TRBV18, with TRBD1 identical over 7 bases. The CDR3 is 15 amino acids. The junction had 4 bases not matched to a gene; V was cut back by 1 base and J by 2 bases. CDR1 is KGHSH, CDR2 LQKENI, per germline.

CDR3: CASNTGTSDYNEQFF. CDR3 bases: TGTGCCAGCAATACCGGGACTAGCGATTACAATGAGCAGTTCTTC. The chain employs TRBV2 and TRBJ2-1; TRBD2 agrees at 10 bases. Germline V lookup: CDR1 SNHLY, CDR2 FYNNEI. The CDR3 totals 15 residues. Losses at the gene ends were 7 bases for V and 4 bases for J; bases not matched to a gene: 7.

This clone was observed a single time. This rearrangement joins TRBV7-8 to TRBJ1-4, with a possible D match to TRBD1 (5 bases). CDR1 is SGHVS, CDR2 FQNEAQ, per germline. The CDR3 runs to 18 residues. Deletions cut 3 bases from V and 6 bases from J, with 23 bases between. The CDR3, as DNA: TGTGCCAGCAGCTTTCCCGAAGTGGACCCCCGGGGGGATGAAAAACTGTTTTTT. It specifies CASSFPEVDPRGDEKLFF.

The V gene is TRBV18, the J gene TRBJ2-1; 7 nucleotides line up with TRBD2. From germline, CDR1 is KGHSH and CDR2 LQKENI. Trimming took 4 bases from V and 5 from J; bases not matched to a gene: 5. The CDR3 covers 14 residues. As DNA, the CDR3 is TGTGCCAGCTCACGTGTCCTAGCGGACAATGAGCAGTTCTTC. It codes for CASSRVLADNEQFF.

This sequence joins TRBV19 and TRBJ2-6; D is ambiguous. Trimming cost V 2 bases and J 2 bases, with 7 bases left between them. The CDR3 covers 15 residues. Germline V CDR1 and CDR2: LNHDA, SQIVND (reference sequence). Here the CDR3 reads CASSISPAGANVLTF. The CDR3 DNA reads TGTGCCAGTAGTATAAGTCCAGCTGGGGCCAACGTCCTGACTTTC.

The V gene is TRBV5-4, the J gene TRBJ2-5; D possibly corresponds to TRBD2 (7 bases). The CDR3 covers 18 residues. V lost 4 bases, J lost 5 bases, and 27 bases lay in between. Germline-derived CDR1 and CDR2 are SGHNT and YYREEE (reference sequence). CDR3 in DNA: TGTGCCAGCAGCCGGGACCTAGGGGGGCGCGGGGGCCAGGAGACCCAGTACTTC. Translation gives CASSRDLGGRGGQETQYF.

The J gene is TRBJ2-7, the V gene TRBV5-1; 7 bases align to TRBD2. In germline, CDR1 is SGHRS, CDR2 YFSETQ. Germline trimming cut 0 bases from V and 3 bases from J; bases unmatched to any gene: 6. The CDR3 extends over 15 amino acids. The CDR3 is CASSLEGTKIYEQYF. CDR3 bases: TGCGCCAGCAGCTTGGAAGGGACTAAAATCTACGAGCAGTACTTC. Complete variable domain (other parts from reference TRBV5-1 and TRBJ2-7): KAGVTQTPRYLIKTRGQQVTLSCSPISGHRSVSWYQQTPGQGLQFLFEYFSETQRNKGNFPGRFSGRQFSNSRSEMNVSTLELGDSALYLCASSLEGTKIYEQYFGPGTRLTVT.

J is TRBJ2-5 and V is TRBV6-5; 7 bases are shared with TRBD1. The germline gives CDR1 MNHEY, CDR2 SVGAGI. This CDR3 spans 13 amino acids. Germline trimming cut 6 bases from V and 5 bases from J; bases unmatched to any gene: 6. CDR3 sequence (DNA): TGTGCCAGCAGACGACAGGGTGTGGAGACCCAGTACTTC. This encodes CASRRQGVETQYF.

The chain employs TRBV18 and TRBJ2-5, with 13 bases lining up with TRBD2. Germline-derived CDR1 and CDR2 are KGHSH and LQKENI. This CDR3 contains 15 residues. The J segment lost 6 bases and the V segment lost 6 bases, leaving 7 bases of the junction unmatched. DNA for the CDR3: TGTGCCAGCTCCCCCGGACTAGCGGGAGAACAGACCCAGTACTTC. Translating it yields CASSPGLAGEQTQYF.

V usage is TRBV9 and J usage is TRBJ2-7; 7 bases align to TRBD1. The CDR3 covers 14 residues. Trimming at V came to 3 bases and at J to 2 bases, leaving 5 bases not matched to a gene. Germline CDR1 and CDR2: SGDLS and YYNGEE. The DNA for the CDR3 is TGTGCCAGCAGCGAGGGACAGATACCCTACGAGCAGTACTTC. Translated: CASSEGQIPYEQYF.